A selection of T cell receptor beta chains follows, all from one sample in a study of CD8+ T cells in alopecia areata. Method: immunoSEQ multiplex PCR; TCRdb's copy keeps in-frame clones and lacks some. The top ten clones hold around 6% of a sample with over 120,000 clones, around 60% of them seen once. Material: CD4+ T cells sorted from blood, obtained at week 0. Receptor source: a human donor with alopecia areata. The CDR3 runs from the conserved cysteine through the conserved F or W. A D gene is named only where the DNA matches it firmly. Not all rows give a size; the values are once, few, many and, for expanded clones, a class.

abundance	v_gene	d_gene	j_gene	len	CDR3aa	CDR3nt
few	TRBV28	-	TRBJ1-6	17	CASSLTSQSSYNSPLHF	TGTGCCAGCAGTTTAACCTCACAGAGCTCCTATAATTCACCCCTCCACTTT
many	TRBV7-9	-	TRBJ2-1	15	CASSLGGTPSPEQFF	TGTGCCAGCAGCTTAGGTGGGACCCCGTCCCCTGAGCAGTTCTTC
-	TRBV27	TRBD1	TRBJ1-5	19	CASSLTCREGAYSNQPQHF	TGTGCCAGCAGTTTGACGTGTAGGGAGGGGGCATATAGCAATCAGCCCCAGCATTTT
-	TRBV27	TRBD1	TRBJ2-5	15	CASSSPGTGQETQYF	TGTGCCAGCAGTTCTCCCGGGACAGGCCAAGAGACCCAGTACTTC
-	TRBV25-1	TRBD2	TRBJ2-3	15	CASSDPGLAGDTQYF	TGTGCCAGCAGTGACCCGGGACTAGCGGGAGATACGCAGTATTTT
-	TRBV11-1	-	TRBJ2-7	14	CASSSGGSSYEQYF	TGTGCCAGCAGCTCAGGGGGGAGCTCCTACGAGCAGTACTTC
-	TRBV11-2	-	TRBJ2-4	12	CASSSQGNIQYF	TGTGCCAGCAGCTCCCAAGGAAACATTCAGTACTTC
-	TRBV10-3	TRBD2	TRBJ2-7	13	CAISDQAGDEQYF	TGTGCCATCAGTGACCAAGCGGGAGACGAGCAGTACTTC
-	TRBV5-1	-	TRBJ2-5	15	CASSMEVGRGETQYF	TGCGCCAGCAGCATGGAGGTCGGTAGAGGGGAGACCCAGTACTTC
-	TRBV7-2	-	TRBJ2-5	15	CASSSQTARQETQYF	TGTGCCAGCAGCTCGCAGACAGCCAGGCAAGAGACCCAGTACTTC
few	TRBV29-1	-	TRBJ1-4	13	CSVDQGKGEKLFF	TGCAGCGTTGATCAGGGCAAAGGGGAAAAACTGTTTTTT
few	TRBV5-4	-	TRBJ2-5	11	CASSLRETQYF	TGTGCCAGCAGCTTGCGGGAGACCCAGTACTTC
-	TRBV5-1	-	TRBJ2-7	15	CASSLGLRSFDEQYF	TGCGCCAGCAGCTTGGGGCTACGTTCCTTCGACGAGCAGTACTTC
-	TRBV6-1	-	TRBJ2-1	13	CASTGGVVNEQFF	TGTGCCAGCACAGGGGGGGTAGTTAATGAGCAGTTCTTC
-	TRBV7-8	-	TRBJ1-2	15	CASSLGRRVQHGYTF	TGTGCCAGCAGCTTAGGGCGAAGGGTACAGCATGGCTACACCTTC
few	TRBV7-2	-	TRBJ2-5	14	CASSLAGGPETQYF	TGTGCCAGCAGCTTAGCGGGGGGGCCGGAGACCCAGTACTTC
once	TRBV30	TRBD2	TRBJ2-5	13	CAWDTSGQETQYF	TGTGCCTGGGATACTAGCGGGCAAGAGACCCAGTACTTC
-	TRBV7-8	TRBD2	TRBJ2-2	17	CASSLPLGLAGAGELFF	TGTGCCAGCAGCCTGCCCTTAGGTCTAGCGGGGGCCGGGGAGCTGTTTTTT
-	TRBV29-1	-	TRBJ1-1	13	CSCIRKVRGEAFF	TGCAGCTGTATCAGGAAGGTTCGGGGTGAAGCTTTCTTT
-	TRBV7-8	-	TRBJ1-5	13	CASTSPGNQPQHF	TGTGCCAGCACCTCTCCGGGGAATCAGCCCCAGCATTTT
-	TRBV20-1	TRBD1	TRBJ1-2	11	CSAAGQDGYTF	TGCAGTGCGGCAGGACAGGACGGCTACACCTTC
-	TRBV27	TRBD1	TRBJ1-6	17	CASSLTGQGESYSPLHF	TGTGCCAGCAGTCTAACCGGACAGGGGGAGTCCTATTCACCCCTCCACTTT
-	TRBV9	TRBD2	TRBJ2-3	15	CASSVVSAGADTQYF	TGTGCCAGCAGCGTAGTCTCAGCGGGGGCTGATACGCAGTATTTT
-	TRBV7-2	TRBD2	TRBJ2-7	14	CASSRGGPLYEQYF	TGTGCCAGCAGCCGGGGGGGCCCGCTTTACGAGCAGTACTTC
-	TRBV2	TRBD2	TRBJ2-3	15	CASSEPGLARDTQYF	TGTGCCAGCAGTGAGCCGGGACTAGCAAGGGATACGCAGTATTTT
-	TRBV4-1	TRBD1	TRBJ1-2	17	CASSQGTGASGDYGYTF	TGCGCCAGCAGCCAAGGGACAGGGGCCTCGGGGGACTATGGCTACACCTTC
-	TRBV10-3	TRBD1	TRBJ2-2	16	CAIRKQGARNTGELFF	TGTGCCATCAGAAAACAGGGGGCCCGGAACACCGGGGAGCTGTTTTTT
-	TRBV30	TRBD2	TRBJ2-1	13	CAHTSGGNNEQFF	TGTGCCCACACTAGCGGGGGGAACAATGAGCAGTTCTTC
-	TRBV7-3	-	TRBJ2-3	13	CASSLSLTDTQYF	TGTGCCAGCAGCTTAAGTCTCACAGATACGCAGTATTTT
once	TRBV5-1	-	TRBJ2-1	15	CASRPGLSSYNEQFF	TGCGCCAGCAGGCCGGGACTCAGCTCCTACAATGAGCAGTTCTTC
-	TRBV6-5	-	TRBJ2-7	13	CASSSHNEWEQYF	TGTGCCAGCAGTTCCCATAACGAATGGGAGCAGTACTTC
few	TRBV29-1	TRBD2	TRBJ2-1	13	CSVRSGGINEQFF	TGCAGCGTTAGGAGCGGGGGGATCAATGAGCAGTTCTTC
-	TRBV2	-	TRBJ2-7	15	CASSETGWSSYEQYF	TGTGCCAGCAGTGAAACGGGGTGGAGCTCCTACGAGCAGTACTTC
few	TRBV29-1	TRBD1	TRBJ1-6	12	CSGGQGNSPLHF	TGCAGCGGGGGACAGGGAAATTCACCCCTCCACTTT
-	TRBV4-3	-	TRBJ2-5	13	CASSQASWGTQYF	TGCGCCAGCAGCCAAGCCAGCTGGGGGACCCAGTACTTC
-	TRBV25-1	-	TRBJ1-5	13	CASRGDGNQPQHF	TGTGCCAGCAGAGGGGATGGGAATCAGCCCCAGCATTTT
few	TRBV7-9	TRBD2	TRBJ2-5	14	CASSLSGGEETQYF	TGTGCCAGCAGTCTCAGCGGGGGGGAAGAGACCCAGTACTTC
-	TRBV7-2	TRBD1	TRBJ2-5	14	CASSPRQGQETQYF	TGTGCCAGCAGCCCTAGACAGGGCCAAGAGACCCAGTACTTC
-	TRBV5-6	TRBD1	TRBJ1-1	14	CASSATGVFGEAFF	TGTGCCAGCAGCGCCACAGGGGTTTTTGGTGAAGCTTTCTTT